This T cell receptor (beta chain) derives from a study of blood T cell repertoires in COVID-19. Background on the study: Italy, Spain and the United States were the sources of the convalescent and acute COVID-19 samples. T cells, B-cell-depleted T cells, or PBMCs supplied cDNA or gDNA.

Per the original data handling: Nucleated cell counts were estimated from reference gene primer amplification. The repertoire was sequenced with immunoSEQ multiplex PCR; TCRdb's copy has only in-frame clones and lacks some. The V and J calls and the clone size are those of that table, but D and trimming were determined from the DNA. This sample carries some 16,000 clones, around 84% of them seen once, and the ten largest clones take 15% to 20%. CDR1 SQVTM and CDR2 ANQGSEA come from the germline V gene. V lost 4 bases, J lost 10 bases, and 10 bases lay in between. The CDR3 is 10 residues long. This clonotype originated in a human donor with active COVID-19. The donor label of this sample is uncertain. The rearrangement joins TRBV29-1 to TRBJ1-1, with D possibly being TRBD1 (5 bases). Sample: peripheral blood. CDR3 bases: TGCAGCGTTGTAGGGGAGGTAGCTTTCTTT. Residues: CSVVGEVAFF.